These T cell receptor beta chains were read from a single sample in a study of blood T cell repertoires in COVID-19. This table comes from immunoSEQ multiplex PCR, and its TCRdb copy is limited to in-frame clones, with some not included. This repertoire shows roughly 100,000 clones, about 90% found once; its top ten account for about 5.7%. Sequencing was performed on peripheral blood. These receptors were taken from a woman between 45 and 65 years old with COVID-19, enrolled during active disease. Each CDR3 is given with its conserved first and last residue. The D gene is left open where the match is weak. Rows give clone size only sometimes, using once, few, many, or a class for an expanded clone.

V gene	J gene	clone size	D gene	CDR3 protein	CDR3 DNA
TRBV7-3	TRBJ2-1	few	TRBD2	CASSLFGEGEQFF	TGTGCCAGCAGCTTATTCGGGGAGGGTGAGCAGTTCTTC
TRBV15	TRBJ1-1	.	TRBD1	CATRTGGADTEAFF	TGTGCCACCAGGACAGGGGGCGCCGACACTGAAGCTTTCTTT
TRBV5-6	TRBJ1-1	.	.	CASSLGGNTEAFF	TGTGCCAGCAGCTTGGGAGGTAACACTGAAGCTTTCTTT
TRBV6-1	TRBJ1-1	.	.	CASSDRQRNTEAFF	TGTGCCAGCAGTGATAGACAGAGAAACACTGAAGCTTTCTTT
TRBV5-1	TRBJ2-1	once	.	CASSPEIPTNYNEQFF	TGCGCCAGCAGCCCCGAGATCCCCACTAACTACAATGAGCAGTTCTTC
TRBV7-2	TRBJ2-3	.	.	CASSEYTDTQYF	TGTGCCAGCAGCGAGTACACAGATACGCAGTATTTT
TRBV4-2	TRBJ1-1	.	TRBD1	CASSQATGGNTEAFF	TGTGCCAGCAGCCAAGCAACAGGGGGGAACACTGAAGCTTTCTTT
TRBV7-3	TRBJ2-1	.	TRBD2	CASSLGLADAHEQFF	TGTGCCAGCAGCTTAGGGCTAGCGGACGCACATGAGCAGTTCTTC
TRBV3-1/TRBV3-2	TRBJ1-1	.	.	CASSQTGTEAFF	TGTGCCAGCAGCCAAACTGGCACTGAAGCTTTCTTT
TRBV4-1	TRBJ1-2	once	.	CASSQAARRDGYTF	TGCGCCAGCAGCCAAGCTGCCCGGAGGGATGGCTACACCTTC
TRBV14	TRBJ2-3	.	TRBD2	CASSQTRTSLSTDTQYF	TGTGCCAGCAGCCAAACTAGGACTAGCCTAAGCACAGATACGCAGTATTTT
TRBV19	TRBJ1-2	.	.	CASSIPGNYGYTF	TGTGCCAGTAGTATCCCAGGGAACTATGGCTACACCTTC
TRBV4-3	TRBJ2-4	.	.	CASSQQGSNIQYF	TGCGCCAGCAGCCAACAGGGTTCAAACATTCAGTACTTC
TRBV28	TRBJ1-4	.	TRBD1	CASSGGDRINEKLFF	TGTGCCAGCAGTGGGGGGGACAGGATAAATGAAAAACTGTTTTTT
TRBV3-1/TRBV3-2	TRBJ1-1	.	.	CASSQLDWEGEAFF	TGTGCCAGCAGCCAACTAGACTGGGAGGGTGAAGCTTTCTTT
TRBV28	TRBJ2-2	once	.	CASSFSLVALRGGELFF	TGTGCCAGCAGTTTTAGTTTAGTAGCCTTACGTGGCGGGGAGCTGTTTTTT
TRBV28	TRBJ2-7	.	TRBD1	CASSQPGTGNGEQYF	TGTGCCAGCAGCCAACCCGGGACAGGGAACGGCGAGCAGTACTTC
TRBV27	TRBJ1-1	.	.	CASSLAGLNTEAFF	TGTGCCAGCAGTTTGGCGGGGCTGAACACTGAAGCTTTCTTT
TRBV3-1/TRBV3-2	TRBJ1-2	few	TRBD1	CASSQDMTGLYGYTF	TGTGCCAGCAGCCAAGATATGACAGGGCTCTATGGCTACACCTTC
TRBV9	TRBJ2-2	.	.	CASSPLRNTGELFF	TGTGCCAGCAGCCCCCTACGCAACACCGGGGAGCTGTTTTTT
TRBV11-3	TRBJ2-3	.	.	CASSAPGTDTQYF	TGTGCCAGCAGCGCCCCAGGGACAGATACGCAGTATTTT
TRBV7-3	TRBJ2-7	.	.	CASSLDTNSYEQYF	TGTGCCAGCAGCTTAGACACGAACTCCTACGAGCAGTACTTC
TRBV10-3	TRBJ2-3	.	TRBD2	CAISDILAASTDTQYF	TGTGCCATCAGTGATATCCTAGCGGCTAGCACAGATACGCAGTATTTT
TRBV4-1	TRBJ1-2	.	.	CASSQGGSTGYTF	TGCGCCAGCAGCCAAGGGGGCAGCACTGGCTACACCTTC
TRBV11-2	TRBJ2-5	.	TRBD2	CASSLVTSGGVRETQYF	TGTGCCAGCAGCCTTGTGACTAGCGGGGGGGTTAGAGAGACCCAGTACTTC
TRBV11-2	TRBJ1-1	.	.	CASSLARTENTEAFF	TGTGCCAGCAGCTTGGCCCGGACAGAGAACACTGAAGCTTTCTTT
TRBV6-1	TRBJ2-1	.	TRBD2	CASSGRTSGGAGEQFF	TGTGCCAGCAGTGGCCGGACTAGCGGGGGGGCCGGTGAGCAGTTCTTC
TRBV25-1	TRBJ2-7	.	TRBD1	CASRPTNRDSRPYEQYF	TGTGCCAGCAGACCAACCAACCGGGACAGCCGTCCCTACGAGCAGTACTTC
TRBV19	TRBJ1-5	.	TRBD1	CASTKHPGQGDNQPQHF	TGTGCCAGCACTAAACATCCGGGACAGGGGGACAATCAGCCCCAGCATTTT
TRBV6-5	TRBJ1-4	.	TRBD1	CASSRGRGPEKLFF	TGTGCCAGCAGTAGGGGCAGGGGGCCAGAAAAACTGTTTTTT
TRBV6-5	TRBJ1-1	.	.	CASTQVSNTEAFF	TGTGCCAGTACACAGGTTTCGAACACTGAAGCTTTCTTT